These 10 T cell receptor beta chains were sequenced from one sample in a study of T cell repertoires in cytomegalovirus infection. What these receptors recognize is not known. A single record per CDR3 protein comes from TCRdb applying MiXCR to the reads. Among about 920,000 distinct CDR3 sequences, roughly 31% were seen once, and the ten largest hold over 12%. The sequencing used cultured CD8+ T cells from PBMCs, collected from culture after CMV antigen stimulation. The receptors derive from a human donor in good health (CMV status not recorded). Some clones in this sample may be carry-over from other donors' samples.

In its sample, this clonotype was seen a few times. The V and J genes are TRBV7-9 and TRBJ2-7; 8 bases line up with TRBD2. The CDR3 loop spans 15 amino acids. Germline CDR1 reads SEHNR; CDR2 reads FQNEAQ (reference sequence). Germline trimming cut 7 bases from V and 2 bases from J; bases unmatched to any gene: 10. CDR3 nucleotide sequence: TGTGCCAGCACCCCAAACGGGGGGGGAGCCTACGAGCAGTACTTC. Protein product: CASTPNGGGAYEQYF.

The rearrangement uses TRBV9 and TRBJ2-1; 11 bases match TRBD2. The junction had 7 bases not matched to a gene; V was cut back by 0 bases and J by 2 bases. The CDR3 is 18 residues long. The germline CDR1 and CDR2 sequences are SGDLS and YYNGEE. CDR3 in DNA: TGTGCCAGCAGCGTAGCTAGCGGGGGGACCCCGCCCTACAATGAGCAGTTCTTC. Amino acid sequence: CASSVASGGTPPYNEQFF.

The chain uses TRBV2 and TRBJ1-6; D ambiguous. Germline CDR1 is SNHLY and CDR2 is FYNNEI. With 3 bases removed from V and 4 bases from J, the gap between germline ends came to 10 bases. The CDR3 is made up of 15 amino acids. CDR3 loop: CASSDVNLYNSPLHF. CDR3 nucleotide sequence: TGTGCCAGCAGTGATGTAAACCTTTATAATTCACCCCTCCACTTT.

This clonotype was detected ten times or more. This sequence joins TRBV7-2 and TRBJ2-3; 10 bases map to TRBD2. The CDR3 is 15 amino acids. Germline assignment: CDR1 SGHTA and CDR2 FQGNSA. Trimming cost V 1 base and J 5 bases; bases outside gene matches: 3. This CDR3 reads CASSLDGTSVDTQYF. The CDR3 coding sequence is TGTGCCAGCAGCTTAGATGGGACTAGCGTAGATACGCAGTATTTT.

This chain uses TRBV5-1 with TRBJ1-2; D is uncertain. This CDR3 is 15 amino acids long. The germline V and J ends were trimmed by 2 bases and 3 bases, with 14 bases remaining between them. Germline V gene sequence: CDR1 SGHRS, CDR2 YFSETQ. CDR3 sequence: CASSFRDSRDYGYTF. The CDR3 DNA reads as TGCGCCAGCAGCTTCAGAGACTCCCGAGACTATGGCTACACCTTC.

This clonotype came up a few times. V gene TRBV7-9 combines with J gene TRBJ2-1, with 7 nucleotides matching TRBD1. The CDR3 has 15 amino acids. Germline V gene lookup returns CDR1 SEHNR and CDR2 FQNEAQ (reference sequence). V was pared by 8 bases and J by 7 bases, with 14 bases of the junction left unmatched. The chain's CDR3 is CASVISRGIENEQFF. CDR3 DNA sequence: TGTGCCAGCGTTATTTCCAGGGGGATTGAGAATGAGCAGTTCTTC.

In this sample, this clonotype turned up once. The V call is TRBV9, the J call TRBJ2-1; 9 nucleotides agree with TRBD2. Germline loops: CDR1 SGDLS, CDR2 YYNGEE. J was trimmed by 9 bases and V by 0 bases; bases with no gene match: 10. This CDR3 contains 16 residues. In DNA, the CDR3 is TGTGCCAGCAGCGTAGTGGTGGGCGGGGGGGAAGTTGAGCAGTTCTTC. Amino acid sequence: CASSVVVGGGEVEQFF.

This clonotype was seen more than once but under ten times. The V gene is TRBV7-8, the J gene TRBJ2-5; D uncertain. Trimming removed 5 bases from V and 1 base from J, with 8 bases in between. CDR3 length equals 13 residues. Germline CDR1 and CDR2: SGHVS and FQNEAQ. The CDR3 DNA reads as TGTGCCAGCAGCAAACGGTTCCAAGAGACCCAGTACTTC. It translates to CASSKRFQETQYF.

The chain links TRBV4-3 to TRBJ2-1; D unresolved. The CDR3 is made up of 11 amino acids. CDR1 is LGHNA, CDR2 YSLEER, per germline. V was clipped by 1 base and J by 11 bases, with 6 bases between them. CDR3 protein: CASSQVQKQFF. The CDR3 DNA reads as TGCGCCAGCAGCCAAGTACAGAAGCAGTTCTTC.

This clonotype has ten or more counts. The genes are TRBV7-9 and TRBJ2-6; TRBD1 matches at 9 bases. V lost 4 bases, J lost 6 bases, and 16 bases stayed unmatched. Germline V gene sequence: CDR1 SEHNR, CDR2 FQNEAQ (reference sequence). The CDR3 covers 19 residues. CDR3 coding DNA: TGTGCCAGCAGCTGGGGGGACAGGGACCTTACGTATGAGGCCAACGTCCTGACTTTC. Amino acids: CASSWGDRDLTYEANVLTF.